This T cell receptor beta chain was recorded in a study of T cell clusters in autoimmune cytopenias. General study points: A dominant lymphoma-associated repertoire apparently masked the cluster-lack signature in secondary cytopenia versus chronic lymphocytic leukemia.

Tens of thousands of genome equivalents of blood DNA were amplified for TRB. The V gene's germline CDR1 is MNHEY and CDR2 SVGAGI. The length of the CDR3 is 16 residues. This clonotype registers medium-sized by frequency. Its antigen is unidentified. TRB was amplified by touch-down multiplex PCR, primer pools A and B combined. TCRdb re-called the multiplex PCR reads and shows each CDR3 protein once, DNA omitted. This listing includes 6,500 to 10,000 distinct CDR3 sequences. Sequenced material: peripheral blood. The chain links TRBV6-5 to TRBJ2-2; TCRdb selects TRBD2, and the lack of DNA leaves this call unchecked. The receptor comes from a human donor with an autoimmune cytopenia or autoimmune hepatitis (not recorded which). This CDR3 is CASSLRLAGDTGELFF.